This TCR beta chain was sequenced during a study of blood T cells in healthy people across ages. The overall study: The capture of about one barcoded beta molecule per two T cells was achieved by template switching.

The use of a sample-barcoded 5' primer and a J-beta primer mix characterized a second PCR of roughly 7 to 12 cycles. Every sample produced at least 3 million CDR3-containing paired-end reads. TCRdb used MiXCR to reprocess the 5' RACE reads, holding one entry per CDR3 protein. The sample has 1.5 million to 2 million distinct CDR3 sequences; 30% to 40% are singletons. Overall study results and limits: Strong correlation was found linking TCR beta diversity to naive T cell percentage.

Notes on this clonotype: The antigen is unknown.

CDR1 and CDR2 from the germline V gene are SGDLS and YYNGEE. V was pared by 0 bases and J by 11 bases, with 17 bases between. This CDR3 spans 14 amino acids. The receptor was isolated from a human donor in good health. Source material: blood. The V gene is TRBV9, the J gene TRBJ2-5; perhaps TRBD2 as D (7 bases). This CDR3 is CASSVGAGEGEQYF. The CDR3 region has the DNA TGTGCCAGCAGCGTAGGTGCAGGGGAGGGGGAGCAGTACTTC.